This T cell receptor beta chain was obtained from a study of blood T cell repertoires in COVID-19. The study assigned cohorts using participant-reported clinical history. This CDR3 is built from 14 residues. Germline V gene data show CDR1 as LGHNT and CDR2 as FRNRAP. The ends lost 7 bases at V and 13 bases at J; junction bases unmatched: 13. Using immunoSEQ multiplex PCR, the repertoire was profiled, and TCRdb retains in-frame clones only, with some absent. The table lists 280,000 or so clones, 85% of them singletons. V and J are TRBV12-5 and TRBJ1-6; 7 positions agree with TRBD1. This sequence originates from a woman in her forties or fifties who had recovered from COVID-19. Sequencing was carried out using PBMCs or T cells enriched from blood (not recorded which). CDR3 amino acids: CASAQGTDGSPLHF. The CDR3 DNA reads as TGTGCTAGTGCCCAGGGGACAGATGGGTCGCCCCTCCACTTT.